Below, 27 T cell receptor beta chains from the same sample are listed, as sequenced in a study of vaccination and CD4 T cells after COVID-19 (dated by TCRdb to the early 2020s). These receptors' antigens are unknown. The library was produced with PCR. Sequencing instrument: Illumina iSeq 100. DNA from cultured CD4+ T cells underwent TCR sequencing with the Oncomine TCR Beta short-read assay at the Johns Hopkins FTIC core. In TCRdb, the public reads were trimmed at Q25 with fastp and aligned with MiXCR, with productive beta chains retained. Merged by CDR3 protein, the rows form single entries marked with the most common genes and DNA. Here the sample has roughly 14,000 distinct CDR3 sequences; around 55% occur a single time. Clones ranked in the top ten supply 16% of the sample. The treatment or condition label for this specimen denotes: approximately 9-day PBMC culture with coronavirus spike peptide pools or control peptides (ViraFEST assay).

Sequencing was carried out using CD4+ T cells from blood, cultured in vitro. Source of these receptors: a human donor who had recovered from COVID-19.

This clonotype is medium-sized within its sample. The gene calls are TRBV3-1 and TRBJ1-2, with 9 bases that match TRBD1. The length of the CDR3 is 13 residues. With 1 base clipped from V and 8 bases from J, the junction kept 2 bases outside the gene matches. CDR1 LGHDT and CDR2 YNNKEL come from the germline V gene (reference sequence). Here the CDR3 reads CASSQGTGVGYTF. In DNA form, the CDR3 reads TGTGCCAGCAGCCAAGGGACAGGGGTAGGCTACACCTTC. Full variable domain (missing parts from reference TRBV3-1 and TRBJ1-2): DTAVSQTPKYLVTQMGNDKSIKCEQNLGHDTMYWYKQDSKKFLKIMFSYNNKELIINETVPNRFSPKSPDKAHLNLHINSLELGDSAVYFCASSQGTGVGYTFGSGTRLTVV.

This clonotype came up a few times. The chain links TRBV7-9 to TRBJ1-1, with unresolved D. Germline loops: CDR1 SEHNR, CDR2 FQNEAQ (reference sequence). The CDR3 runs to 12 residues. V lost 4 bases to trimming and J lost 3 bases, with 6 bases between them. DNA for the CDR3: TGTGCCAGCAGCTCATTGTACACTGAAGCTTTCTTT. This sequence encodes CASSSLYTEAFF. Using reference TRBV7-9 and TRBJ1-1 for the parts outside the CDR3, the full variable domain is DTGVSQNPRHKITKRGQNVTFRCDPISEHNRLYWYRQTLGQGPEFLTYFQNEAQLEKSRLLSDRFSAERPKGSFSTLEIQRTEQGDSAMYLCASSSLYTEAFFGQGTRLTVV.

The V and J genes are TRBV7-2 and TRBJ2-3; tentative D call: TRBD1 (6 bases). V was trimmed by 5 bases and J by 5 bases, leaving 11 bases between them. Germline V gene data show CDR1 as SGHTA and CDR2 as FQGNSA. The CDR3 is 13 residues long. The CDR3 reads CASSRGQGDTQYF. CDR3 nucleotides: TGTGCCAGCAGCAGGGGACAAGGAGATACGCAGTATTTT.

V and J are TRBV11-2 and TRBJ2-2; no clear D gene. This CDR3 spans 13 amino acids. CDR1 SGHAT and CDR2 FQNNGV come from the germline V gene. V lost 0 bases to trimming and J lost 4 bases, with 3 bases between them. In DNA, the CDR3 is TGTGCCAGCAGCTTAGAACGCACCGGGGAGCTGTTTTTT. Amino acids: CASSLERTGELFF.

The genes are TRBV19 and TRBJ2-4, with TRBD1 matching 10 bases. Germline CDR1 LNHDA, CDR2 SQIVND (reference sequence). Germline trimming cut 5 bases from V and 0 bases from J; bases unmatched to any gene: 7. The CDR3 length is 17 residues. The CDR3 loop is CASSARRDRGAKNIQYF. For the CDR3, the DNA is TGTGCCAGTAGTGCTCGACGGGACAGGGGAGCCAAAAACATTCAGTACTTC.

The V and J genes are TRBV20-1 and TRBJ2-1; D is ambiguous. The CDR3 sequence is 14 residues long. Germline-derived CDR1 and CDR2 are DFQATT and SNEGSKA (reference sequence). Trimming left V 8 bases short and J 5 bases short, with 19 bases between. DNA for the CDR3: TGCAGTTCCCTTTCGGGTAAGGGTAACAATGAGCAGTTCTTC. Translating gives CSSLSGKGNNEQFF.

This clonotype was seen just once. The chain employs TRBV6-1 and TRBJ2-5; 7 nucleotides match TRBD1. In germline, CDR1 is MNHNS, CDR2 SASEGT. The CDR3 runs 13 residues. Trimming cost V 4 bases and J 2 bases; bases outside gene matches: 1. This chain's CDR3 is CASSGDRQETQYF. The CDR3 nucleotides are TGTGCCAGCAGTGGGGACAGACAAGAGACCCAGTACTTC.

This clonotype has more than one count but fewer than ten. The chain links TRBV15 to TRBJ1-2; D uncertain. The germline gives CDR1 LNHNV, CDR2 YYDKDF (reference sequence). CDR3 size: 14 residues. V lost 0 bases to trimming and J lost 7 bases, with 12 bases between them. CDR3 loop: CATSRDYRVTGYTF. In DNA, the CDR3 is TGTGCCACCAGCAGAGATTATAGGGTAACTGGCTACACCTTC.

This rearrangement joins TRBV20-1 to TRBJ2-5, with D hard to call. CDR3 length: 12 residues. Trimming removed 6 bases at V and 5 bases at J, with 13 bases between. Germline V gene data show CDR1 as DFQATT and CDR2 as SNEGSKA (reference sequence). CDR3 bases: TGCAGTGCCCCCACGTTGGGGGAGACCCAGTACTTC. Translating gives CSAPTLGETQYF.

The rearrangement uses TRBV10-1 and TRBJ2-2; D is unresolved. The CDR3 is made up of 13 amino acids. Germline assignment: CDR1 WNHNN and CDR2 SYGVQD (reference sequence). The germline V and J ends were trimmed by 0 bases and 5 bases, with 4 bases remaining between them. Here the CDR3 reads CASSESGTGELFF. The CDR3 nucleotides are TGCGCCAGCAGTGAGTCTGGGACCGGGGAGCTGTTTTTT.

There are a few counts of this clonotype. This chain connects TRBV27 to TRBJ2-1; 8 bases line up with TRBD2. There are 17 residues in the CDR3. V dropped 9 bases and J dropped 6; count of bases not matched to a gene: 19. CDR1 is MNHEY, CDR2 SMNVEV, per germline (reference sequence). CDR3 amino acids: CASKAGMGAGVLNEQFF. For the CDR3, the DNA is TGTGCCAGTAAGGCAGGCATGGGAGCGGGAGTCCTCAATGAGCAGTTCTTC.

The V gene is TRBV19, the J gene TRBJ1-1; no definite D call. Trimming took off 10 bases at V and 5 bases at J, with 14 bases between the two ends. CDR3 length: 12 residues. Germline V lookup: CDR1 LNHDA, CDR2 SQIVND (reference sequence). The CDR3 here is CATKDLWTEAFF. The CDR3 DNA sequence: TGTGCCACCAAAGACCTTTGGACTGAAGCTTTCTTT.

The chain has TRBV7-2 and TRBJ2-3; 9 nucleotides align to TRBD2. Per germline, CDR1 SGHTA and CDR2 FQGNSA. This CDR3 comprises 18 residues. The J segment lost 0 bases and the V segment lost 1 base, leaving 8 bases of the junction unmatched. The CDR3 region is CASSLVLAGATSTDTQYF. CDR3 sequence (DNA): TGTGCCAGCAGCTTAGTGTTAGCGGGGGCTACTAGCACAGATACGCAGTATTTT.

This clonotype was counted between two and nine times. This chain connects TRBV15 to TRBJ1-3; D gene uncertain. CDR1 and CDR2 from the germline V gene are LNHNV and YYDKDF (reference sequence). V lost 0 bases and J 0 bases, leaving 9 bases between the germline ends. CDR3 length equals 16 residues. The CDR3 sequence: CATSRDPDNSGNTIYF. In nucleotides, the CDR3 is TGTGCCACCAGCAGAGATCCGGATAACTCTGGAAACACCATATATTTT.

Only one count was recorded for this clonotype. V and J are TRBV6-1 and TRBJ1-3; D unresolved. This CDR3 contains 14 residues. CDR1 is MNHNS, CDR2 SASEGT, per germline. With 6 bases removed from V and 4 bases from J, the gap between germline ends came to 13 bases. For the CDR3, the DNA is TGTGCCAGCAGCACATCAACGGTGGGAAACACCATATATTTT. Translated, it gives CASSTSTVGNTIYF.

J is TRBJ2-7 and V is TRBV20-1, with 8 positions matching TRBD2. This CDR3 is built from 12 residues. V lost 5 bases to trimming and J lost 5 bases; unmatched junction nucleotides: 5. In germline, CDR1 is DFQATT, CDR2 SNEGSKA (reference sequence). DNA of the CDR3: TGCAGTGCTGGAGCGGGAGCTAACGAGCAGTACTTC. Protein sequence: CSAGAGANEQYF.

This clonotype was recorded a few times. The rearrangement links TRBV27 to TRBJ1-6; 7 positions agree with TRBD1. Germline assignment: CDR1 MNHEY and CDR2 SMNVEV (reference sequence). V lost 5 bases and J lost 7; bases outside the gene matches: 8. The CDR3 is 15 residues long. The CDR3, as DNA: TGTGCCAGCAGTCGCCTCCGGGACAGAAATTCACCCCTCCACTTT. Amino acid sequence: CASSRLRDRNSPLHF.

V and J are TRBV7-9 and TRBJ2-7; weak D call: TRBD2 (6 bases). The CDR3 spans 15 residues. In germline, CDR1 is SEHNR, CDR2 FQNEAQ (reference sequence). V was clipped by 1 base and J by 3 bases, with 13 bases between them. CDR3: CASSLGDFPDYEQYF. The CDR3 region has the DNA TGTGCCAGCAGCTTAGGGGACTTCCCCGACTACGAGCAGTACTTC. Filled out from reference TRBV7-9 and TRBJ2-7, the complete variable domain reads DTGVSQNPRHKITKRGQNVTFRCDPISEHNRLYWYRQTLGQGPEFLTYFQNEAQLEKSRLLSDRFSAERPKGSFSTLEIQRTEQGDSAMYLCASSLGDFPDYEQYFGPGTRLTVT.

J is TRBJ1-1 and V is TRBV12-3 or TRBV12-4; TRBD1 agrees at 7 bases. The CDR3 loop spans 13 amino acids. Unmatched junction bases numbered 6, after V lost 6 bases and J lost 5 bases. In nucleotides, the CDR3 is TGTGCCAGCAGGGATACAGGGGTTACTGAAGCTTTCTTT. This gives the protein CASRDTGVTEAFF.

J is TRBJ2-3 and V is TRBV11-2; D remains unclear. This CDR3 is 13 amino acids long. Germline CDR1 is SGHAT and CDR2 is FQNNGV. V was cut by 5 bases and J by 4 bases, with 10 bases left in between. For the CDR3, the DNA is TGTGCCAGCAGCGTTGTAGGTCCAGATACGCAGTATTTT. Its protein product is CASSVVGPDTQYF.

This clonotype has just a few counts. This chain joins TRBV12-3 or TRBV12-4 and TRBJ2-1, with a tentative D call TRBD1 (7 bases). The CDR3 is made up of 14 amino acids. The V gene lost 3 bases and the J gene lost 6 bases, with 12 bases spanning the gap. CDR3 loop: CASSLAGGFNEQFF. Written as DNA, the CDR3 is TGTGCCAGCAGTTTGGCAGGGGGGTTCAATGAGCAGTTCTTC.

As concerns this clonotype: Compared with germline, one end of the junction differs, possibly owing to a read error. The chain links TRBV20-1 to TRBJ1-1; D remains ambiguous. CDR3 length equals 12 residues. Germline CDR1 DFQATT, CDR2 SNEGSKA (reference sequence). CDR3 amino acids: CNAIKTNTEAFF. Here the CDR3 DNA reads TGCAATGCTATTAAAACGAACACTGAAGCTTTCTTT.

V is TRBV29-1 and J is TRBJ2-7; maybe TRBD1 (6 bases). The CDR3 has 13 residues. Trimming removed 5 bases at V and 2 bases at J, with 13 bases between. CDR1 and CDR2 (germline): SQVTM, ANQGSEA. The CDR3 spells CSVRQAATYEQYF. CDR3 sequence (DNA): TGCAGCGTTAGACAGGCTGCGACCTACGAGCAGTACTTC.

This clonotype appeared a single time. J is TRBJ2-7 and V is TRBV6-5; D is ambiguous. The CDR3 contains 16 residues. The germline CDR1 and CDR2 sequences are MNHEY and SVGAGI. With 0 bases removed from V and 6 bases from J, the gap between germline ends came to 18 bases. CDR3 DNA sequence: TGTGCCAGCAGTTACTCGTTGAAGGGTAGGTCCGGCGAGCAGTACTTC. This encodes CASSYSLKGRSGEQYF.

The V call is TRBV5-1, the J call TRBJ2-5, with D unresolved. CDR3 size: 15 residues. Looked up from germline, CDR1 is SGHRS and CDR2 is YFSETQ. Trimming left V 0 bases short and J 5 bases short, with 14 bases between. DNA of the CDR3: TGCGCCAGCAGCTTGGCGGGCTCCGGTGCTGAGACCCAGTACTTC. Protein sequence: CASSLAGSGAETQYF.

The rearrangement uses TRBV5-5 and TRBJ2-3; 12 nucleotides agree with TRBD1. Losses at the gene ends were 2 bases for V and 2 bases for J; bases not matched to a gene: 3. Germline CDR1 SGHKS, CDR2 YYEKEE (reference sequence). The CDR3 has 16 amino acids. The CDR3 DNA follows: TGTGCCAGCAGCTTCGGGGACAGGGGGCCCACAGATACGCAGTATTTT. This gives the protein CASSFGDRGPTDTQYF.

CDR3 protein: CASSDFNLGQSKGETQYF. The CDR3 nucleotides read TGTGCCAGCAGTGACTTCAACTTGGGGCAGTCAAAGGGGGAGACCCAGTACTTC. The rearrangement joins TRBV6-1 to TRBJ2-5; D may be TRBD1 (5 bases). Trimming pared 3 bases from V and 5 bases from J, leaving 25 bases between. In germline, CDR1 is MNHNS, CDR2 SASEGT. This CDR3 contains 18 residues.